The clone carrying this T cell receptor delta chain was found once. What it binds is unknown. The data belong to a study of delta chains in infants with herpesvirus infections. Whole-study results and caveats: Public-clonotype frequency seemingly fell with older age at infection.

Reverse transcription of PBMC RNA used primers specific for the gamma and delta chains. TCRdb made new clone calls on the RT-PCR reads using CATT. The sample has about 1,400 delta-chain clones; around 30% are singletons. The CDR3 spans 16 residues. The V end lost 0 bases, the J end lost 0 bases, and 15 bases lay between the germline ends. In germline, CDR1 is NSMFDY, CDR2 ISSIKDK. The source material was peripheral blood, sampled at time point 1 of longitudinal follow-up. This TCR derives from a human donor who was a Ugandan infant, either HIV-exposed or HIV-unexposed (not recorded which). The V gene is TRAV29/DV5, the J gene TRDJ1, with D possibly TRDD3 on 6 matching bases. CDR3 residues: CAASEGLRGNTDKLIF. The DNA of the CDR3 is TGTGCAGCAAGCGAGGGCCTTCGGGGGAACACCGATAAACTCATCTTT.